This TCR beta chain came from a study of tumor and adjacent non-tumor tissue in lung cancer. On the study more broadly: Samples averaged about 4.3 million productive TCRbeta reads each. Study conclusions and caveats: Tumor TCR diversity, when higher, was linked to shorter survival.

A modified ARM-PCR protocol with three rounds of nested PCR amplified TCRbeta. TCRdb re-called the multiplex PCR reads through MiXCR, storing one row per CDR3 protein. This sample has over 100,000 distinct CDR3 sequences, with about 65% found just once. This sample's RNA came from whole unsorted tissue. Distant lung tissue was collected more than 3 cm away from the tumor edge. Worth noting for this clonotype: Its antigen is not known.

Germline assignment: CDR1 MNHEY and CDR2 SVGAGI. The CDR3 loop spans 18 amino acids. Trimming cost V 6 bases and J 3 bases, with 26 bases left between them. This clonotype originated in a man in his fifties or sixties with non-small cell lung cancer. V and J are TRBV6-5 and TRBJ1-2; D uncertain. Sequencing was performed on distant non-tumor lung tissue. The CDR3 coding sequence is TGTGCCAGCAGATCAGAGAGGATAGGGAGATGGAGTGACTATGGCTACACCTTC. Translated, it gives CASRSERIGRWSDYGYTF.